This TCR beta chain was found in a study of regulatory T cells in long-lasting Graves disease. Study observations and caveats: Patients with persistent disease showed a bias toward TRBV28, TRBJ1-2 and TRBJ2-5.

This clonotype appeared many times. What it recognizes is unknown. Trimming took 4 bases from V and 5 from J, leaving 21 bases between them. The CDR3 length is 17 residues. CDR3-region Arm-PCR and iRepertoire HTBI primers produced the TCR beta libraries. MiXCR, applied by TCRdb to the multiplex PCR reads, yields one record per CDR3 protein. The repertoire holds about 440,000 distinct CDR3 sequences, with about 17% as singletons. Time point of the sample: newly diagnosed GD, antithyroid drugs for less than 3 months. The TCR library used RNA extracted from PBMCs. This same sample was also part of a study on T cells in Graves' hyperthyroidism and ophthalmopathy. That source adds: When ophthalmopathy did not progress within 18 months, Graves' hyperthyroidism was considered stable.

The specimen comprised peripheral blood mononuclear cells (PBMCs), sampled at new diagnosis, from a patient treated with antithyroid drugs. The sequence was obtained from a woman under 30 with Graves disease. The V gene is TRBV12-3 or TRBV12-4, the J gene TRBJ2-1; D possibly corresponds to TRBD2 (6 bases). The CDR3 region has the DNA TGTGCCAGCAGTTCCTTTCCCCGGGACTCTCCGAACAATGAGCAGTTCTTC. Its translation: CASSSFPRDSPNNEQFF.